The entry that follows covers one T cell receptor (beta chain) sequence. Its antigen is still unknown. No base-level quality is on record; no much larger clone is a single base apart. High-throughput TCR beta sequencing profiled peripheral blood CD8+ and CD4+ T cells from healthy donors, Susac syndrome patients and multiple sclerosis patients. Treatment-naive patients with stable or active relapsing-remitting disease fulfilling revised McDonald criteria were used as multiple sclerosis controls. CD8+ TEMRA cells were enriched by FACS, while bulk CD8+ and CD4+ T cells were purified by magnetic negative isolation. Blood was collected in EDTA tubes and processed within 24 hours, with PBMCs isolated through density gradient centrifugation. PBMCs intended for TCR sequencing were cryopreserved in liquid nitrogen and were subsequently thawed in a 37 degrees C water bath. The sorted or isolated CD4+, CD8+ and CD8+ TEMRA cells reached a purity of at least 90%.

The sample comes from a study of CD8 T cells in Susac syndrome (dated by TCRdb to about 2019). The study in broad terms: The study used repertoire sequencing to test whether antigen drove CD8+ T cell activation and differentiation in Susac syndrome. The study compared CD8+ T cell repertoire clonality among 12 healthy donors, roughly 14 Susac syndrome patients and fewer than 19 multiple sclerosis patients.

CDR1 and CDR2, looked up from the germline V gene (reference sequence), are GTSNPN and SVGIG. From the cysteine up to the phenylalanine, the CDR3 has a length of 14 residues. Left in the record is the CDR3 DNA by itself, 42 bases read in frame from the first base. Relative to germline, V is 0 bases shorter and J is 5 bases shorter, with 13 bases between their ends. RNA was extracted using the RNeasy kit, and 0.5 to 1 microgram was reverse transcribed with random hexamers. TCR beta CDR3 regions were amplified with the immunoSEQ multiplex PCR assay covering 54 Vbeta and 13 Jbeta segments. To correct PCR amplification bias, a synthetic template baseline was used for both primer optimization and computational correction. As for how the authors treated the data: Reads were annotated to V, D and J genes per IMGT and analyzed with immunoSEQ Analyzer, keeping only productive sequences. To calculate clonality, Shannon entropy was normalized by log2 of the number of productive unique sequences and then subtracted from one. Public and private clones were assessed among the 100 most prevalent clones of each patient and control. Susac-specific clones were defined as absent from healthy and MS cohorts, 1052 published viral clones and other ImmuneACCESS disease sequences. Using fastp at Q25 and MiXCR, TCRdb reprocessed the public reads and kept productive beta chains. Each entry is one CDR3 protein sequence, shown with its most common DNA and genes. None of the V and J calls come from the authors' own analysis; TCRdb made them. This sample gives about 430,000 distinct CDR3 sequences in total; approximately 89% of them show up just once. Jointly, the top ten make up 0.12% of the sample.

The full study reports these points: The number of individuals in the TCR sequencing and HLA analysis was acknowledged as relatively small.

The TCR comes from a human donor with multiple sclerosis. The sample consisted of CD8+ T cells from PBMCs. The rearranged chain carries TRBV30 and TRBJ1-1, with no reliable assignment of the D segment. The nucleotide sequence is given as TGTGCCTGGAGTGTAGGTACGGTGGGGACTGAAGCTTTCTTT. It translates to CAWSVGTVGTEAFF.